This T cell receptor beta chain was found in a study of response to subunit inactivated influenza vaccine. Germline V gene lookup returns CDR1 SEHNR and CDR2 FQNEAQ (reference sequence). This CDR3 has 14 amino acids. V lost 2 bases and J lost 4, with 11 bases in between. This clonotype was seen a few times. TCRdb independently ran MiXCR on the RT-PCR reads; one entry per CDR3 protein. The sample includes about 620,000 distinct CDR3 sequences, 11% of them seen just once. This sample also appeared in a second study, on T cells expressing NK-cell markers. According to that study: Generation of TCR beta cDNA was performed by 5'RACE template switching incorporating UMIs. Eight donors were sequenced, seven testing HCMV-seropositive and one testing seronegative. Several of the experiments relied on an anti-gamma-delta TCR antibody so that only alpha-beta TCR T cells were sorted. The same clonotypes also predominated in the CD3+CD56-NKG2C+ fraction of several donors. Expanded NKG2C+ T cell clones had unclear HCMV specificity.

The chain joins TRBV7-9 to TRBJ2-5; a possible D gene is TRBD1 (5 bases). The receptor's source is a man aged 50 or older who received an inactivated influenza vaccine. This specimen was PBMCs from blood, taken on the day of vaccination. CDR3: CASSLNTGPETQYF. The CDR3 region has the DNA TGTGCCAGCAGCTTAAACACAGGCCCAGAGACCCAGTACTTC.